The 11 T cell receptor beta chains listed next were all sequenced from one sample in a study of CD4 T cell repertoires in COVID-19. This table comes from immunoSEQ multiplex PCR, and its TCRdb copy is limited to in-frame clones, with some not included. This table holds about 75,000 clones, 83% found once. Sequences were derived from CD4+ T cells from peripheral blood, sampled after recovery from COVID-19. The receptor set was obtained from a human donor who had COVID-19.

The chain combines TRBV15 with TRBJ2-7; 9 nucleotides match TRBD1. J lost 5 bases, V lost 0 bases, and 8 bases had no gene match. The CDR3 is 16 residues long. Germline CDR1 and CDR2: LNHNV and YYDKDF (reference sequence). The CDR3 DNA sequence: TGTGCCACCAGCAGAGATCCCGGGACAGGGTTCAACGAGCAGTACTTC. It specifies CATSRDPGTGFNEQYF.

V usage is TRBV3-1 (or the pseudogene TRBV3-2) and J usage is TRBJ1-1; D unresolved. V lost 2 bases, J lost 6 bases, and 10 bases lay in between. The CDR3 sequence is 13 residues long. Per the germline V gene, CDR1 is LGHDT and CDR2 is YNNKEL (reference sequence). CDR3 region: CASSQYQDAEAFF. The DNA for the CDR3 is TGTGCCAGCAGCCAATACCAGGACGCTGAAGCTTTCTTT.

The chain links TRBV29-1 to TRBJ2-1; D unclear. The V end lost 1 base, the J end lost 5 bases, and 12 bases lay between the germline ends. CDR1 and CDR2 (germline): SQVTM, ANQGSEA. The CDR3 runs 14 residues. For the CDR3, the DNA is TGCAGCGTTGAAGTGGGTAGGGCGAACAATGAGCAGTTCTTC. Translated, it gives CSVEVGRANNEQFF.

This clone was detected once. CDR3 sequence reads: CASSLGNTIYF. The CDR3, as DNA: TGTGCCAGCAGTCTCGGAAACACCATATATTTT. The chain has TRBV12-3 or TRBV12-4 and TRBJ1-3; D ambiguous. The CDR3 has 11 amino acids. V was cut by 5 bases and J by 4 bases, with 3 bases left in between.

The genes are TRBV5-1 and TRBJ2-1; possibly TRBD2 for D (5 bases). Trimming took off 2 bases at V and 3 bases at J, with 9 bases between the two ends. The germline V gene has CDR1 SGHRS and CDR2 YFSETQ. This CDR3 spans 14 amino acids. For the CDR3, the DNA is TGCGCCAGCAGCTTATTACTAGGCTACAATGAGCAGTTCTTC. This encodes CASSLLLGYNEQFF. Based on the CDR3 plus reference TRBV5-1 and TRBJ2-1, the full variable domain is KAGVTQTPRYLIKTRGQQVTLSCSPISGHRSVSWYQQTPGQGLQFLFEYFSETQRNKGNFPGRFSGRQFSNSRSEMNVSTLELGDSALYLCASSLLLGYNEQFFGPGTRLTVL.

The chain joins TRBV30 to TRBJ2-5; 8 bases match TRBD1. Per germline, CDR1 GTSNPN and CDR2 SVGIG (reference sequence). The CDR3 has 13 amino acids. J was trimmed by 4 bases and V by 2 bases; bases with no gene match: 3. For the CDR3, the DNA is TGTGCCTGGAGTTCCGGGACAGGAGAGACCCAGTACTTC. Residues: CAWSSGTGETQYF.

The chain carries TRBV11-3 and TRBJ2-3, with D perhaps matching TRBD1 or TRBD2 (6 bases each). Between the trimmed V and J ends, which lost 3 bases and 2 bases, there was a span of 12 bases. The CDR3 contains 15 residues. Per germline, CDR1 SGHNT and CDR2 YENEEA. DNA of the CDR3: TGTGCCAGCAGCTTGGGGGGACAAAACACAGATACGCAGTATTTT. Translating gives CASSLGGQNTDTQYF.

The CDR3 DNA follows: TGTGCCAGCAGTTACTCAGGATTTATGAACACTGAAGCTTTCTTT. The encoded protein is CASSYSGFMNTEAFF. This chain connects TRBV6-5 to TRBJ1-1; D gene unclear. Germline-derived CDR1 and CDR2 are MNHEY and SVGAGI. V lost 0 bases and J lost 0, with 8 bases in between. The CDR3 sequence is 15 residues long.

The gene calls are TRBV11-2 and TRBJ2-1, with D maybe TRBD2 (6 bases). Looked up from germline, CDR1 is SGHAT and CDR2 is FQNNGV. This CDR3 is 16 amino acids long. With 5 bases removed from V and 0 bases from J, the gap between germline ends came to 14 bases. The CDR3 region has the DNA TGTGCCAGCAGCGCGAGCGGGCTGAGCTCCTACAATGAGCAGTTCTTC. Translation: CASSASGLSSYNEQFF.

The rearrangement uses TRBV18 and TRBJ2-7; 10 bases agree with TRBD1. Per germline, CDR1 KGHSH and CDR2 LQKENI. V lost 3 bases and J lost 5; bases outside the gene matches: 7. The CDR3 is 15 amino acids. In DNA form, the CDR3 reads TGTGCCAGCTCACCTATGGGACAGGGGATCAACGAGCAGTACTTC. This sequence encodes CASSPMGQGINEQYF.

CDR3 DNA: TGCAGCGTTGACAGGACAGGGGGGAGCACTGAAGCTTTCTTT. The encoded protein is CSVDRTGGSTEAFF. The chain couples TRBV29-1 to TRBJ1-1; TRBD1 aligns across 10 bases. Germline CDR1 SQVTM, CDR2 ANQGSEA. J was trimmed by 4 bases and V by 3 bases; bases with no gene match: 5. The CDR3 runs 14 residues.